This TCR beta chain was profiled in a study of CD39 and CD103 CD8 tumor-infiltrating T cells (dated by TCRdb to 2017 to 2018). Turning to the overall study: Repertoire comparisons were shown for an HPV-positive HNSCC, an HPV-negative HNSCC, an ovarian cancer and a melanoma patient. Repertoires of CD8 TIL subsets defined by CD103 and CD39 were compared with peripheral memory CD8 T cells by TCRbeta CDR3 deep sequencing. The study at large found these results: DP TIL clonotypes were rarely found in blood or uninvolved lymph node, whereas DN TIL clonotypes largely overlapped peripheral memory CD8 repertoires. Compared with DN and SP CD8 TILs and with blood memory CD8 T cells, DP CD8 TILs appeared more oligoclonal, with the top 30 clonotypes covering roughly 55-86%.

CDR1 and CDR2 (LNHDA, SQIVND) derive from the germline V gene (reference sequence). Inclusive of the bounding cysteine and phenylalanine, the CDR3 is 13 residues long. Only CDR3 DNA remains: 39 bases, in frame from the first base. V sheds 5 bases and J sheds 1 base, leaving 8 bases between their ends. At the time samples were collected, the patients were not on therapy, although their prior treatments varied from chemotherapy, radiotherapy, surgery and immunotherapy to none at all. Thawed cells were enriched for T lymphocytes with a negative-selection kit, adding EpCAM beads for tumor-infiltrating lymphocytes. For the CD8 TIL subsets, CD3+CD4-CD8+CD45RA- cells were FACS-sorted and divided into DN, SP and DP based on their expression of CD39 and CD103. After mincing, tumor specimens underwent a 1 h digestion with hyaluronidase, collagenase and DNase, and were then filtered, enriched by Ficoll and cryopreserved. Populations were sorted on a FACSAria II to about 99% purity, and cell pellets were frozen without culture for TCR sequencing.

Genomic DNA was extracted with the DNeasy Blood and Tissue Kit from about 10,000 to 100,000 sorted cells per subset. TCRbeta V-J or V-D-J regions were sequenced and mapped by the immunoSEQ service, with coverage above 10x per sample. Concerning the study's data processing: Only productive rearrangements exported from the immunoSEQ Analyzer platform were analyzed, with clonality assessed on the 500 most abundant clones. The Morisita-Horn similarity index and the Jaccard index were used to quantify the overlap in repertoires between populations. Morisita-Horn similarity between CD8 T-cell subset TCR repertoires was measured in 6 or 7 cancer patients. As stored in TCRdb, this immuneACCESS dataset retains in-frame rearrangements with V and J assigned. A fraction of the clones does not appear; measured against another copy, unresolved V genes explain less than half of the discrepancy, and the remainder lacks a known reason. From that table come the V and J calls and clone size; the DNA was used to work out D and trimming. Present in this sample are some 3,000 clones, under 90% of which were seen just once. Roughly 21% of the sample lies in the top ten.

Remarks on this clone: There is no known antigen for this receptor. One base away there is no much larger clone; base qualities are not given.

What was sequenced was CD39- CD103- CD8+ T cells sorted from the tumor. Taken with the paper, the label for cell subset or site translates to: CD103-CD39- double-negative CD45RA- CD8 T cells. The origin of this receptor is a human donor with head and neck squamous cell carcinoma. The sequence links TRBV19 to TRBJ2-5; the D gene cannot be named for sure. The CDR3 protein: CASSYFFQETQYF. The DNA is TGTGCCAGTAGTTATTTTTTCCAAGAGACCCAGTACTTC.